The clone carrying this TCR beta chain was counted only a few times. What it binds is unknown. These data belong to a study of T cell repertoires in cytomegalovirus infection. Study overall: CMV infection together with matching HLA type was indicated by public TCR beta signatures.

A single record per CDR3 protein comes from TCRdb applying MiXCR to the reads. The sample lists about 770,000 distinct CDR3 sequences, under 35% occurring once. The clonotype originates from a human donor in good health (CMV status not recorded). Some clones in this sample may be carry-over from other donors' samples. Specimen: cultured CD8+ T cells from PBMCs, collected from culture after CMV antigen stimulation.

This CDR3 is CASSQVSTEAFF. Here the CDR3 DNA reads TGTGCCAGCAGCCAGGTGAGCACTGAAGCTTTCTTT. The chain recombines TRBV4-2 with TRBJ1-1; no reliable D call. Germline V gene lookup returns CDR1 LGHNA and CDR2 YNFKEQ. This CDR3 comprises 12 residues. With 3 bases removed from V and 4 bases from J, the gap between germline ends came to 6 bases.